This paragraph reports one T cell receptor beta chain. The antigen it recognizes is unknown. One base away lies a much larger clone, so this may be a sequencing read error. Donors were 39 systemically healthy Caucasian individuals from Russia aged roughly 6 to 100 years. Each donor gave about 9.8 milliliters of peripheral blood, drawn into EDTA-treated Vacutainer tubes. PBMCs were isolated by Ficoll-Paque density-gradient centrifugation, with at least 6.5 million obtained per sample. Trizol reagent was used to extract total RNA from the PBMCs, yielding at least 5.5 micrograms per sample. For every donor, flow cytometry on a PBMC aliquot measured the percentage of naive CD45RAhigh/CD27high T cells. This record comes from a study of blood T cells in healthy people across ages (dated by TCRdb to between 2014 and 2017). At the level of the whole study: Template switching captured roughly one uniquely barcoded TCR beta cDNA molecule per two T cells in model experiments. For two donors (one aged 18 to 30 and one aged 80 or older), the study analyzed two additional independent replicas of 1 million unique cDNA reads from the same blood draw. To avoid experimental bias, donors of different ages were randomly spread across the sequencing lanes. Four age groups were formed from the donors: young (average about 17 years), middle-aged (around 41), aged (approximately 60) and long-lived (82). The study measured age-related changes in TCR beta repertoire diversity using deep sequencing normalized with unique cDNA molecular identifiers. The paper's findings and limits, for the study overall: Bulk unsorted PBMC profiling prevented conclusive comparison of naive and antigen-experienced compartments. Estimates of total diversity from one million sequenced T cells were regarded as lower bounds and underestimates. Compared with the aged group, the long-lived group had more naive CD4+ T cells, fewer expanded clones and increased TCR diversity, suggesting age selection. A strong correlation was found between observed TCR beta diversity and the percentage of naive T cells measured by flow cytometry. Donor CMV infection status was unknown, potentially confounding age-related changes in expanded clonotypes. Observed TCR beta diversity per million T cells fell roughly linearly with age, and a significant reduction was already apparent by age roughly 40.

Taken from the germline V gene (reference sequence), the CDR1 and CDR2 loops are DFQATT and SNEGSKA. The germline ends are 20 bases apart after V is trimmed by 5 bases and J by 14 bases. Taken from cysteine to phenylalanine, the CDR3 has 12 residues. Only the CDR3 region is kept as DNA, spanning 36 bases read in frame from base 1. The method was 5' RACE. The run used an Illumina HiSeq 2500. A second PCR of about 6 to 11 cycles was run with a J-beta primer mix and a sample-barcoded 5' primer. A unique molecular identifier was introduced onto each TCR beta cDNA molecule by a template-switch 5' adaptor carrying 12 random nucleotides. At least 2.5 million CDR3-containing paired-end reads were obtained from each sample. All of the RNA was converted into first-strand cDNA using the Mint cDNA synthesis kit, with a TRBC-specific oligonucleotide serving as the primer. All cDNA was treated with uracil-DNA glycosylase and then went through a first 18-cycle PCR with the universal primers M1SS and BC2_uni_R. As for how the authors treated the data: For normalization, 1 million high-quality reads were randomly selected from each sample, with every read carrying a distinct molecular identifier. Instead of being binned into consensus sequences, reads that shared molecular identifiers were thrown out. CDR3 identification, clonotype clustering and error correction used MiTCR with a Q25 quality threshold and the strictest error-elimination algorithm. Lower-bound total TCR beta diversity was estimated with a nonparametric unseen species model using Euler transformation. The public reads were reprocessed in TCRdb via fastp at Q25 and MiXCR, keeping in-frame beta chains. When rows share a CDR3 protein, they turn into one entry using the most common DNA and genes. The V and J calls shown here were made by TCRdb, not taken from the authors' results. This sample comprises approximately 800,000 distinct CDR3 sequences, roughly 50% of them detected only once. The biggest ten clones account for under 50% of the sample.

The chain is assembled from TRBV20-1 and TRBJ2-3, with the D segment identity uncertain. The sample was blood. This receptor was obtained from a man aged 80 or over in good health. The CDR3 region reads CSAAPANTYGYF. The DNA sequence is as follows: TGCAGTGCTGCCCCGGCGAACACATACGGGTATTTT.